This entry lists 13 T cell receptor beta chains sequenced from one sample in a study of T cell responses to AZD1222 COVID-19 vaccine. Here immunoSEQ multiplex PCR was the method, and the copy in TCRdb shows in-frame clones only, minus some. The table includes about 100,000 clones, 70% to 90% detected once. The material was peripheral blood, obtained 28 days after the second AZD1222 dose. The receptors were sampled from an adult who received the AZD1222 COVID-19 vaccine.

In this sample, this clone turned up once. V gene TRBV28 combines with J gene TRBJ1-6, with D possibly matching TRBD1 (6 bases). The germline V and J ends were trimmed by 7 bases and 7 bases, with 17 bases remaining between them. The CDR3 runs 15 residues. The germline gives CDR1 MDHEN, CDR2 SYDVKM. CDR3 loop: CASIRTGGRNSPLHF. The CDR3 DNA sequence: TGTGCCAGCATCCGAACGGGGGGCAGGAATTCACCCCTCCACTTT. The full variable domain, its missing parts supplied by reference TRBV28 and TRBJ1-6, is DVKVTQSSRYLVKRTGEKVFLECVQDMDHENMFWYRQDPGLGLRLIYFSYDVKMKEKGDIPEGYSVSREKKERFSLILESASTNQTSMYLCASIRTGGRNSPLHFGNGTRLTVT.

The chain links TRBV3-1 (or the pseudogene TRBV3-2) to TRBJ2-6, with 7 bases aligning to TRBD2. V lost 4 bases, J lost 2 bases, and 2 bases stayed unmatched. Germline V CDR1 and CDR2: LGHDT, YNNKEL (reference sequence). This CDR3 comprises 15 residues. CDR3 protein: CASSLGGAGANVLTF. In nucleotides, the CDR3 is TGTGCCAGCAGCCTGGGGGGGGCTGGGGCCAACGTCCTGACTTTC.

The rearrangement links TRBV7-3 to TRBJ1-1; TRBD1 might be the D (6 bases). The CDR3 length is 13 residues. Trimming cost V 5 bases and J 4 bases, with 11 bases left between them. In germline, CDR1 is SGHTA, CDR2 FQGTGA. CDR3 coding DNA: TGTGCCAGCAGCGCGGACAGAGCCACTGAAGCTTTCTTT. This gives the protein CASSADRATEAFF.

The chain has TRBV11-2 and TRBJ2-7; tentative D call: TRBD1 (6 bases). The germline V gene encodes CDR1 SGHAT and CDR2 FQNNGV. The CDR3 consists of 16 residues. The germline V and J ends were trimmed by 4 bases and 7 bases, with 23 bases remaining between them. The CDR3 coding sequence is TGTGCCAGCAGCTCAGGGGCGGAATTCTACCTTTTGGAGCAGTACTTC. This encodes CASSSGAEFYLLEQYF.

This chain connects TRBV25-1 to TRBJ2-5, with D unclear. V lost 7 bases and J lost 3, with 18 bases in between. From germline, CDR1 is MGHDK and CDR2 SYGVNS. This CDR3 spans 15 amino acids. The CDR3 DNA reads TGTGCCAGCACCGGAGTCCCGGATCTAGAAGAGACCCAGTACTTC. Encoded protein: CASTGVPDLEETQYF.

This rearrangement joins TRBV7-9 to TRBJ1-5; D is possibly TRBD1 (5 bases). Trimming left V 1 base short and J 4 bases short, with 11 bases between. This CDR3 is built from 15 residues. CDR1 SEHNR and CDR2 FQNEAQ come from the germline V gene (reference sequence). CDR3 sequence: CASSLEQGTNQPQHF. The CDR3, as DNA: TGTGCCAGCAGCTTAGAGCAGGGAACTAATCAGCCCCAGCATTTT.

The chain carries TRBV28 and TRBJ1-1, with TRBD1 identical over 8 bases. Germline assignment: CDR1 MDHEN and CDR2 SYDVKM. The CDR3 is 14 amino acids. The V gene end was trimmed by 7 bases and the J gene end by 6 bases; junction bases not matched to a gene: 10. The CDR3: CASILQGARAEAFF. Here the CDR3 DNA reads TGTGCCAGCATCCTTCAGGGGGCCCGTGCTGAAGCTTTCTTT.

The chain combines TRBV25-1 with TRBJ1-2; D unresolved. Germline CDR1 is MGHDK and CDR2 is SYGVNS. Between the trimmed V and J ends, which lost 1 base and 5 bases, there was a span of 8 bases. This CDR3 spans 13 amino acids. CDR3 residues: CASSELEPYGYTF. Written as DNA, the CDR3 is TGTGCCAGCAGTGAATTGGAGCCTTATGGCTACACCTTC.

The chain employs TRBV3-1 (or the pseudogene TRBV3-2) and TRBJ2-1; 13 positions agree with TRBD2. With 6 bases clipped from V and 9 bases from J, the junction kept 8 bases outside the gene matches. There are 15 residues in the CDR3. Germline-derived CDR1 and CDR2 are LGHDT and YNNKEL (reference sequence). CDR3 sequence: CASRPTSGRAGEQFF. CDR3 sequence (DNA): TGTGCCAGCAGACCTACTAGCGGGAGGGCCGGTGAGCAGTTCTTC.

The chain employs TRBV5-4 and TRBJ2-3, with TRBD2 as a possible D gene (5 bases). The CDR3 contains 14 residues. The V gene's germline CDR1 is SGHNT and CDR2 YYREEE (reference sequence). V shed 2 bases and J shed 1 base, with 8 bases lying between them. The CDR3 spells CASSLDSGTDTQYF. In DNA, the CDR3 is TGTGCCAGCAGCTTAGATAGCGGCACAGATACGCAGTATTTT. The whole variable domain, filled in from reference TRBV5-4 and TRBJ2-3, reads ETGVTQSPTHLIKTRGQQVTLRCSSQSGHNTVSWYQQALGQGPQFIFQYYREEENGRGNFPPRFSGLQFPNYSSELNVNALELDDSALYLCASSLDSGTDTQYFGPGTRLTVL.

The rearrangement links TRBV5-1 to TRBJ1-5, with 7 bases identical to TRBD1. Germline CDR1 is SGHRS and CDR2 is YFSETQ. The CDR3 runs 14 residues. The V gene end was trimmed by 1 base and the J gene end by 7 bases; junction bases not matched to a gene: 5. This CDR3 reads CASSLRQGDQPQHF. CDR3 DNA: TGCGCCAGCAGCTTGAGGCAGGGGGACCAGCCCCAGCATTTT.

CDR3 nucleotides: TGTGCCAGCACTGAGACAGGGAGGCATAACACTGAAGCTTTCTTT. It encodes CASTETGRHNTEAFF. J is TRBJ1-1 and V is TRBV5-6, with TRBD1 identical over 7 bases. The CDR3 is made up of 15 amino acids. Losses at the gene ends were 6 bases for V and 2 bases for J; bases not matched to a gene: 10. Per germline, CDR1 SGHDT and CDR2 YYEEEE.

The chain couples TRBV7-2 to TRBJ2-7; 10 nucleotides line up with TRBD1. Germline assignment: CDR1 SGHTA and CDR2 FQGNSA. CDR3 length: 14 residues. Trimming at V came to 5 bases and at J to 3 bases, leaving 4 bases not matched to a gene. DNA of the CDR3: TGTGCCAGCAGCCGTGGGACAGGGGACTACGAGCAGTACTTC. This sequence encodes CASSRGTGDYEQYF.